Listed here is a single T cell receptor beta chain. What it recognizes is unknown. This sample is drawn from a study of OX40 agonist ivuxolimab in advanced cancers. On the study more broadly: Partial responses were achieved by three patients, of whom one had hepatocellular carcinoma and two had cutaneous melanoma. Study observations and caveats: Antigen targets of the expanded peripheral T cells went undetermined.

Sequencing used immunoSEQ multiplex PCR; TCRdb keeps in-frame clones, though not all of them. The sample lists around 31,000 clones, approximately 85% occurring once. V lost 0 bases to trimming and J lost 5 bases; unmatched junction nucleotides: 6. Germline CDR1 and CDR2: LGHNA and YNFKEQ. The CDR3 consists of 16 residues. This receptor was taken from an adult with an advanced solid tumor such as melanoma, head and neck, liver or kidney cancer. The chain carries TRBV4-2 and TRBJ2-5; 10 bases agree with TRBD2. This specimen was CD4+ or CD8+ T cells sorted from blood, taken in a trial of the OX40 agonist ivuxolimab. CDR3 residues: CASSQEAAGGPETQYF. Written as DNA, the CDR3 is TGTGCCAGCAGCCAAGAGGCAGCGGGGGGGCCGGAGACCCAGTACTTC.